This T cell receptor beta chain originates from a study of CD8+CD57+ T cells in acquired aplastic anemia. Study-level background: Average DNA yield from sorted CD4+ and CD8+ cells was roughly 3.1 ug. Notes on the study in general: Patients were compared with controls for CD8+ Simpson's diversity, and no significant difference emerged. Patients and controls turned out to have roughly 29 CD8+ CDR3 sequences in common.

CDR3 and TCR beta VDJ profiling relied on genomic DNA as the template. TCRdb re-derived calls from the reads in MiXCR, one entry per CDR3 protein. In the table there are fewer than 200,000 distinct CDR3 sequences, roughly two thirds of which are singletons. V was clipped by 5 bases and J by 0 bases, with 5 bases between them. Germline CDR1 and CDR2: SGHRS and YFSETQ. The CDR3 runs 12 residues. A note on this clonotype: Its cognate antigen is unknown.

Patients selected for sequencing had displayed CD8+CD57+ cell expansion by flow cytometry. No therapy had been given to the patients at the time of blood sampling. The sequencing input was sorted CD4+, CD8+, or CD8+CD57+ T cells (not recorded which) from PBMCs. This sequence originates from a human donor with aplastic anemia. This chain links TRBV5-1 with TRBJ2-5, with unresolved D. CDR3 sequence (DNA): TGCGCCAGCAGACAGTACCAAGAGACCCAGTACTTC. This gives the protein CASRQYQETQYF. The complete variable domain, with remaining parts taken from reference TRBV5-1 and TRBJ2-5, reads KAGVTQTPRYLIKTRGQQVTLSCSPISGHRSVSWYQQTPGQGLQFLFEYFSETQRNKGNFPGRFSGRQFSNSRSEMNVSTLELGDSALYLCASRQYQETQYFGPGTRLLVL.